The 31 T cell receptor beta chains listed next were all sequenced from one sample in a study of blood T cell repertoires in COVID-19. Clones were sequenced by immunoSEQ multiplex PCR, and TCRdb holds only the in-frame ones, with some missing. The sample lists under 130,000 clones; under 90% were seen once. What was sequenced was peripheral blood. These receptors all stem from a man of 80 years or more with acute or convalescent COVID-19.

V gene TRBV20-1 combines with J gene TRBJ1-1; 7 bases line up with TRBD1. CDR3 length: 11 residues. Germline values: CDR1 DFQATT, CDR2 SNEGSKA (reference sequence). Unmatched junction bases numbered 7, after V lost 8 bases and J lost 7 bases. The CDR3 reads CSKTGSGEAFF. The CDR3 DNA follows: TGCAGTAAGACAGGGAGTGGTGAAGCTTTCTTT.

The chain joins TRBV18 to TRBJ1-2; TRBD1 might be the D (5 bases). The V and J ends lost 2 bases and 10 bases respectively, with 26 bases between them. This CDR3 comprises 17 residues. Per the germline V gene, CDR1 is KGHSH and CDR2 is LQKENI. The CDR3 protein is CASSPIRVAGSSIFYTF. The CDR3 DNA sequence: TGTGCCAGCTCACCAATTCGCGTCGCAGGGTCCTCCATATTCTACACCTTC.

The J gene is TRBJ1-4, the V gene TRBV6-1, with 10 bases lining up with TRBD1. CDR3 size: 16 residues. CDR1 and CDR2 (germline): MNHNS, SASEGT. Unmatched junction bases numbered 6, after V lost 2 bases and J lost 6 bases. The CDR3 region is CASSELAGTGDEKLFF. The CDR3 DNA follows: TGTGCCAGCAGTGAATTGGCGGGGACAGGGGATGAAAAACTGTTTTTT.

This clone has a handful of counts. This sequence joins TRBV28 and TRBJ1-1; TRBD1 is a possible D gene (5 bases). V lost 2 bases and J lost 3, with 16 bases in between. The germline V gene encodes CDR1 MDHEN and CDR2 SYDVKM. The CDR3 length is 16 residues. Here the CDR3 DNA reads TGTGCCAGCAGTTTAGTCCGGGGGAGGTCGGACACTGAAGCTTTCTTT. It encodes CASSLVRGRSDTEAFF. Complete variable domain (other parts from reference TRBV28 and TRBJ1-1): DVKVTQSSRYLVKRTGEKVFLECVQDMDHENMFWYRQDPGLGLRLIYFSYDVKMKEKGDIPEGYSVSREKKERFSLILESASTNQTSMYLCASSLVRGRSDTEAFFGQGTRLTVV.

V usage is TRBV10-3 and J usage is TRBJ2-1, with TRBD1 matching over 9 bases. CDR3 length: 13 residues. CDR1 is ENHRY, CDR2 SYGVKD, per germline. V was clipped by 8 bases and J by 7 bases; unmatched bases: 6. The CDR3 is CAIEGQGENEQFF. The DNA of the CDR3 is TGTGCCATCGAGGGACAGGGTGAGAATGAGCAGTTCTTC.

The rearrangement joins TRBV30 to TRBJ2-7, with 13 bases fitting TRBD2. Looked up from germline, CDR1 is GTSNPN and CDR2 is SVGIG (reference sequence). CDR3 length: 14 amino acids. Trimming removed 5 bases from V and 5 bases from J; junction bases left unmatched: 6. In DNA, the CDR3 is TGTGCCTGGGATCATGGGACTAGCGGGAACGAGCAGTACTTC. This translates into CAWDHGTSGNEQYF. The whole variable domain, filled in from reference TRBV30 and TRBJ2-7, reads SQTIHQWPATLVQPVGSPLSLECTVEGTSNPNLYWYRQAAGRGLQLLFYSVGIGQISSEVPQNLSASRPQDRQFILSSKKLLLSDSGFYLCAWDHGTSGNEQYFGPGTRLTVT.

The V and J genes are TRBV7-3 and TRBJ1-6; D uncertain. Per germline, CDR1 SGHTA and CDR2 FQGTGA. The CDR3 is 14 residues long. V lost 5 bases and J 8 bases, leaving 13 bases between the germline ends. The CDR3 here is CASSQEAGDSPLHF. In nucleotides, the CDR3 is TGTGCCAGCAGCCAGGAGGCCGGAGATTCACCCCTCCACTTT.

This chain uses TRBV4-1 with TRBJ1-5; TRBD1 aligns across 7 bases. This CDR3 is 16 amino acids long. Germline V CDR1 and CDR2: MGHRA, YSYEKL. Germline trimming cut 0 bases from V and 3 bases from J; bases unmatched to any gene: 5. Here the CDR3 DNA reads TGCGCCAGCAGCCAAGAAACAGGGGCCCTCAATCAGCCCCAGCATTTT. It specifies CASSQETGALNQPQHF.

The genes are TRBV29-1 and TRBJ1-1; 9 nucleotides line up with TRBD1. The V and J ends lost 6 bases and 8 bases, in that order; junction bases with no gene match: 7. This CDR3 is built from 12 residues. Germline CDR1 reads SQVTM; CDR2 reads ANQGSEA. The CDR3: CSVGTGISEAFF. For the CDR3, the DNA is TGCAGCGTGGGGACAGGGATTTCAGAAGCTTTCTTT.

In nucleotides, the CDR3 is TGCGCCAGCAGCCAAGTCGAGGGATCCTATAATTCACCCCTCCACTTT. Its protein product is CASSQVEGSYNSPLHF. The chain has TRBV4-3 and TRBJ1-6; D ambiguous. V lost 1 base and J lost 1, with 8 bases in between. Germline-derived CDR1 and CDR2 are LGHNA and YSLEER. The CDR3 contains 16 residues.

The chain carries TRBV27 and TRBJ2-5; D might be TRBD1 (5 bases). Germline assignment: CDR1 MNHEY and CDR2 SMNVEV (reference sequence). V was clipped by 6 bases and J by 5 bases, with 10 bases between them. CDR3 length: 12 residues. CDR3 sequence: CASRGRRETQYF. The CDR3 DNA reads TGTGCCAGCAGGGGGCGCAGGGAGACCCAGTACTTC.

This clone has only one observation. This rearrangement joins TRBV11-2 to TRBJ1-1; D is undetermined. The CDR3 length is 12 residues. Deletions cut 6 bases from V and 1 base from J, with 6 bases between. Per germline, CDR1 SGHAT and CDR2 FQNNGV. The CDR3 loop reads CASRRTNTEAFF. The CDR3 bases are TGTGCCAGCAGGCGAACGAACACTGAAGCTTTCTTT.

This chain joins TRBV19 and TRBJ2-3, with D uncertain. Trimming stripped 5 bases from V and 0 bases from J, with 9 bases between. The CDR3 has 14 residues. The V gene's germline CDR1 is LNHDA and CDR2 SQIVND (reference sequence). CDR3 sequence: CASSLRFSTDTQYF. CDR3 in DNA: TGTGCCAGTAGTCTCAGATTTAGCACAGATACGCAGTATTTT.

The chain uses TRBV7-8 and TRBJ1-5; D unresolved. Trimming took 1 base from V and 4 from J, leaving 11 bases between them. The CDR3 consists of 15 residues. Germline loops: CDR1 SGHVS, CDR2 FQNEAQ. CDR3 sequence (DNA): TGTGCCAGCAGCTTAGTAGCGGGGTGGAATCAGCCCCAGCATTTT. Translation: CASSLVAGWNQPQHF. The full variable domain, completed using reference TRBV7-8 and TRBJ1-5, is GAGVSQSPRYKVAKRGQDVALRCDPISGHVSLFWYQQALGQGPEFLTYFQNEAQLDKSGLPSDRFFAERPEGSVSTLKIQRTQQEDSAVYLCASSLVAGWNQPQHFGDGTRLSIL.

This clone was detected only a few times. This sequence joins TRBV6-6 and TRBJ1-2; the match to TRBD1 covers 9 bases. The V and J ends lost 0 bases and 5 bases, in that order; junction bases with no gene match: 7. The CDR3 length is 16 residues. Germline lookup yields CDR1 MNHNY and CDR2 SVGAGI (reference sequence). Here the CDR3 DNA reads TGTGCCAGCAGTTACTCTACCGGGACAGGGACTTATGGCTACACCTTC. This sequence encodes CASSYSTGTGTYGYTF.

This sequence joins TRBV2 and TRBJ1-3; the match to TRBD1 covers 9 bases. Losses at the gene ends were 6 bases for V and 1 base for J; bases not matched to a gene: 7. The germline gives CDR1 SNHLY, CDR2 FYNNEI. The CDR3 covers 16 residues. CDR3 sequence (DNA): TGTGCCAGCAGCGCTACCGGGACAGGGTCTGGAAACACCATATATTTT. This translates into CASSATGTGSGNTIYF.

This chain uses TRBV7-3 with TRBJ2-2; perhaps TRBD2 as D (5 bases). CDR3 length: 15 amino acids. Trimming cost V 2 bases and J 2 bases, with 9 bases left between them. Germline loops: CDR1 SGHTA, CDR2 FQGTGA. CDR3 sequence (DNA): TGTGCCAGCAGCTTATTGGGGAGCAACACCGGGGAGCTGTTTTTT. This codes for CASSLLGSNTGELFF.

This clone has only one observation. This chain uses TRBV28 with TRBJ1-2, with D possibly matching TRBD1 (6 bases). V gave up 1 base and J gave up 8 bases, with 11 bases separating them. This CDR3 is 13 amino acids long. CDR1 and CDR2 from the germline V gene are MDHEN and SYDVKM. The CDR3 DNA reads as TGTGCCAGCAGTTTATACAGGGAAAACGGCTACACCTTC. It codes for CASSLYRENGYTF.

The V call is TRBV2, the J call TRBJ1-1; D not resolved. The CDR3 sequence is 12 residues long. Germline CDR1 and CDR2: SNHLY and FYNNEI. V was clipped by 2 bases and J by 3 bases, with 4 bases between them. CDR3 nucleotide sequence: TGTGCCAGCAGTGAACAGTACACTGAAGCTTTCTTT. Translating gives CASSEQYTEAFF.

This clone was observed a few times. The chain has TRBV5-6 and TRBJ2-7, with a tentative D call TRBD2 (6 bases). The germline V gene has CDR1 SGHDT and CDR2 YYEEEE. Trimming left V 5 bases short and J 5 bases short, with 14 bases between. The CDR3 contains 13 residues. The CDR3 reads CASRRWGGNEQYF. The CDR3 DNA reads TGTGCCAGCAGAAGGTGGGGAGGCAACGAGCAGTACTTC. The full variable domain, with the rest looked up from reference TRBV5-6 and TRBJ2-7, is DAGVTQSPTHLIKTRGQQVTLRCSPKSGHDTVSWYQQALGQGPQFIFQYYEEEERQRGNFPDRFSGHQFPNYSSELNVNALLLGDSALYLCASRRWGGNEQYFGPGTRLTVT.

The genes are TRBV5-5 and TRBJ1-2; D gene uncertain. The V end lost 0 bases, the J end lost 3 bases, and 9 bases lay between the germline ends. The CDR3 consists of 14 residues. Germline V gene lookup returns CDR1 SGHKS and CDR2 YYEKEE (reference sequence). The CDR3 protein is CASSLDSWDYGYTF. CDR3 coding DNA: TGTGCCAGCAGCTTGGACAGTTGGGACTATGGCTACACCTTC.

V is TRBV6-4 and J is TRBJ2-1; 7 bases map to TRBD2. CDR1 is MRHNA, CDR2 SNTAGT, per germline. The junction had 5 bases not matched to a gene; V was cut back by 5 bases and J by 1 base. The CDR3 is 15 amino acids. The CDR3 loop reads CASSLASGSYNEQFF. For the CDR3, the DNA is TGTGCCAGCAGTTTGGCTAGCGGATCCTACAATGAGCAGTTCTTC.

The CDR3 DNA reads as TGTGTCTCGAACAGGGGGGACACTGAAGCTTTCTTT. Translated, it gives CVSNRGDTEAFF. V and J are TRBV18 and TRBJ1-1; 8 nucleotides align to TRBD1. This CDR3 is built from 12 residues. The germline V gene has CDR1 KGHSH and CDR2 LQKENI.

The rearrangement uses TRBV2 and TRBJ2-2; a possible D gene is TRBD2 (7 bases). Trimming took 4 bases from V and 3 from J, leaving 12 bases between them. The CDR3 sequence is 15 residues long. Germline CDR1 and CDR2: SNHLY and FYNNEI. The CDR3, as DNA: TGTGCCAGCAGTGCAACAGGGAGGGACACCGGGGAGCTGTTTTTT. Encoded protein: CASSATGRDTGELFF.

The chain has TRBV11-3 and TRBJ2-7; possible D gene TRBD1, 5 bases. Trimming took off 1 base at V and 3 bases at J, with 7 bases between the two ends. This CDR3 comprises 13 residues. Germline-derived CDR1 and CDR2 are SGHNT and YENEEA. CDR3 loop: CASSLVGHYEQYF. CDR3 DNA: TGTGCCAGCAGCTTAGTAGGACACTACGAGCAGTACTTC.

This rearrangement joins TRBV18 to TRBJ1-6; 9 bases are a match to TRBD1. V was pared by 4 bases and J by 9 bases, with 4 bases of the junction left unmatched. Per germline, CDR1 KGHSH and CDR2 LQKENI. This CDR3 comprises 14 residues. In DNA form, the CDR3 reads TGTGCCAGCTCACGGGACAGGGTTTCTTCACCCCTCCACTTT. It yields the protein CASSRDRVSSPLHF.

This clone was observed a handful of times. The chain is built from TRBV25-1 and TRBJ2-5; 9 bases agree with TRBD2. J gave up 5 bases and V 3 bases, and 7 bases lay outside the gene matches. Germline V gene lookup returns CDR1 MGHDK and CDR2 SYGVNS. The CDR3 has 15 amino acids. CDR3 in amino acids: CASSEFAGGPETQYF. As DNA, the CDR3 is TGTGCCAGCAGTGAGTTTGCGGGAGGGCCCGAGACCCAGTACTTC.

This clone was found once. The chain carries TRBV6-5 and TRBJ1-1; D not resolved. Trimming took 4 bases from V and 4 from J, leaving 13 bases between them. CDR1 is MNHEY, CDR2 SVGAGI, per germline. The CDR3 consists of 14 residues. CDR3 loop: CASSSEGLRTEAFF. As DNA, the CDR3 is TGTGCCAGCAGTTCCGAGGGCCTGCGCACTGAAGCTTTCTTT.

V gene TRBV5-1 combines with J gene TRBJ2-4, with TRBD1 matching over 7 bases. This CDR3 contains 16 residues. V shed 4 bases, J shed 0 bases, and the junction held 7 bases outside the gene matches. Germline assignment: CDR1 SGHRS and CDR2 YFSETQ. Here the CDR3 DNA reads TGCGCCAGCAGCGTGGGACAGAGAGTAGCCAAAAACATTCAGTACTTC. As protein: CASSVGQRVAKNIQYF.

J is TRBJ1-1 and V is TRBV9, with TRBD1 identical over 7 bases. The length of the CDR3 is 14 residues. Per germline, CDR1 SGDLS and CDR2 YYNGEE. J gave up 2 bases and V 3 bases, and 4 bases lay outside the gene matches. The CDR3 sequence: CASSATGSNTEAFF. For the CDR3, the DNA is TGTGCCAGCAGCGCGACAGGGTCTAACACTGAAGCTTTCTTT.

The rearrangement joins TRBV19 to TRBJ1-3; D is undetermined. Trimming cost V 5 bases and J 3 bases, with 17 bases left between them. Germline loops: CDR1 LNHDA, CDR2 SQIVND (reference sequence). The CDR3 is made up of 16 amino acids. The CDR3: CASSLGYGSGGNTIYF. The CDR3 DNA reads as TGTGCCAGTAGTCTAGGATACGGCAGCGGTGGAAACACCATATATTTT.